This T cell receptor beta chain was documented in a study of shared clonotypes between healthy human individuals. The wider study: Aged 18 to 49, the donors were a couple of women and a few men. Per donor, CD8 memory used one plate, CD8 naive used two, CD4 memory used three and CD4 naive used three.

V was pared by 1 base and J by 6 bases, with 7 bases between. CDR3 length: 13 residues. The germline gives CDR1 MNHEY, CDR2 SMNVEV (reference sequence). CD45RO negativity and positive selection for CCR7 defined naive CD8 cells, a population that excluded terminally differentiated effector memory CD45RA+ cells. Each donor was a Caucasian adult residing in Nashville, Tennessee. The assay was carried out at the deep level. TCRdb's copy holds only in-frame clones and misses some; the assay was immunoSEQ multiplex PCR. The sample has about 2,200,000 clones; about 92% are singletons. The specimen was naive CD8+ T cells from PBMCs. The TCR was taken from a man aged 18 to 29 in good health. Some clones in this sample may be carry-over from other donors' samples. The chain links TRBV27 to TRBJ2-1; no clear D gene. CDR3 nucleotides: TGTGCCAGCAGTTTATTGGCCCCCAATGAGCAGTTCTTC. This codes for CASSLLAPNEQFF.